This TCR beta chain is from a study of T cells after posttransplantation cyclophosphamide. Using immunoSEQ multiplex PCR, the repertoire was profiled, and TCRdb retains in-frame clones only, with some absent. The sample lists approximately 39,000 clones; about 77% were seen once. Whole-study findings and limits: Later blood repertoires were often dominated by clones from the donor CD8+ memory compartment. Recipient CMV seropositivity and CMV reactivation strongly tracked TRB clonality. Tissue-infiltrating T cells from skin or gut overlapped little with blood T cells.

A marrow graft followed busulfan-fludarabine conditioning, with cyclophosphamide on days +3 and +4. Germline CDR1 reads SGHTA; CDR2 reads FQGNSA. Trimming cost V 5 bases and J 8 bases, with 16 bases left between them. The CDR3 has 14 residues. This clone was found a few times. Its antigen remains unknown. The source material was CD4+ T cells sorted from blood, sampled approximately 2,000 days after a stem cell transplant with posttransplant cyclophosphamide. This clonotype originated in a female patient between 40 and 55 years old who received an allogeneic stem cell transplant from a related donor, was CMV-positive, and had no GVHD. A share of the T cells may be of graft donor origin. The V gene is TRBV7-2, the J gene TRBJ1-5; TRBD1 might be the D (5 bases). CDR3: CASSAGLGKEPQHF. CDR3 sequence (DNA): TGTGCCAGCAGCGCGGGACTGGGAAAGGAGCCCCAGCATTTT. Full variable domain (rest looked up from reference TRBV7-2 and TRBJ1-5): GAGVSQSPSNKVTEKGKDVELRCDPISGHTALYWYRQSLGQGLEFLIYFQGNSAPDKSGLPSDRFSAERTGGSVSTLTIQRTQQEDSAVYLCASSAGLGKEPQHFGDGTRLSIL.